This T cell receptor beta chain is from a study of human T cells and chemical hapten exposure. Whole-study context: Patches that contained 0.01% DPC were applied to the upper back and read at 6 days. Mostly female, the patients presented with alopecia areata, totalis or universalis.

The time point was: pre-sensitization, week 0. Specified treatment: therapeutic diphenylcyclopropenone sensitization with weekly scalp DPC. Samples of blood were obtained prior to the application of each patch test. Unfractionated whole blood yielded the extracted total RNA. TCRdb re-called the RACE reads with MiXCR, one entry per CDR3 protein. The data hold more than 250,000 distinct CDR3 sequences, with approximately 8% observed a single time. This clonotype was counted between two and nine times. Germline values: CDR1 LGHNA, CDR2 YSLEER. The CDR3 spans 16 residues. V lost 1 base and J lost 0, with 10 bases in between.

This specimen consisted of whole blood, obtained in connection with sensitization to the hapten diphenylcyclopropenone (DPC). This sequence originates from a man between 18 and 35 years old with alopecia areata. Some clones in this sample may be carry-over from other donors' samples. The V call is TRBV4-3, the J call TRBJ2-4; D is ambiguous. This CDR3 reads CASSQAGNPAKNIQYF. The CDR3 bases are TGCGCCAGCAGCCAAGCCGGTAATCCAGCCAAAAACATTCAGTACTTC.